The 21 T cell receptor beta chains presented below share a single source sample, sequenced in a study of cytomegalovirus exposure and HLA in healthy donors. Data came from immunoSEQ multiplex PCR; TCRdb stores just in-frame clones and leaves some out. The sample lists over 150,000 clones, roughly 84% seen once, with 2.8% in the top ten. The sequenced sample consisted of PBMCs. These receptor sequences come from a woman between 18 and 29 years old in good health and CMV-seropositive.

This clone occurred once. This sequence joins TRBV19 and TRBJ1-5; possibly TRBD1 for D (5 bases). The germline V gene has CDR1 LNHDA and CDR2 SQIVND (reference sequence). V was pared by 1 base and J by 2 bases, with 18 bases between. This CDR3 is built from 18 residues. The CDR3 sequence: CASSIVGQGHMGNQPQHF. DNA of the CDR3: TGTGCCAGTAGTATAGTCGGGCAGGGCCATATGGGCAATCAGCCCCAGCATTTT.

This clone is a singleton in its sample. This chain links TRBV5-4 with TRBJ2-5, with TRBD1 matching over 9 bases. Germline V gene data show CDR1 as SGHNT and CDR2 as YYREEE (reference sequence). The CDR3 has 14 amino acids. V shed 4 bases and J 4 bases; nucleotides not matched to a gene: 5. The CDR3 sequence: CASSGGQGRETQYF. For the CDR3, the DNA is TGTGCCAGCAGCGGGGGACAGGGCAGAGAGACCCAGTACTTC.

The genes are TRBV10-3 and TRBJ1-5, with D unresolved. V shed 11 bases and J shed 0 bases, with 14 bases lying between them. Germline V gives CDR1 ENHRY, CDR2 SYGVKD. This CDR3 comprises 14 residues. CDR3 in amino acids: CAAGGVYSNQPQHF. CDR3 in DNA: TGTGCCGCGGGTGGGGTCTATAGCAATCAGCCCCAGCATTTT.

The rearrangement uses TRBV10-3 and TRBJ2-5; D possibly corresponds to TRBD2 (8 bases). From germline, CDR1 is ENHRY and CDR2 SYGVKD. This CDR3 contains 14 residues. V lost 2 bases and J 7 bases, leaving 14 bases between the germline ends. The CDR3 reads CAISEDRAGGTQYF. CDR3 in DNA: TGTGCCATCAGTGAGGACAGGGCGGGAGGGACCCAGTACTTC.

The chain employs TRBV5-1 and TRBJ2-3, with D unresolved. Trimming took 0 bases from V and 0 from J, leaving 8 bases between them. The CDR3 loop spans 15 amino acids. Per germline, CDR1 SGHRS and CDR2 YFSETQ. The CDR3 protein is CASSLVGGSTDTQYF. CDR3 sequence (DNA): TGCGCCAGCAGCTTGGTTGGCGGTAGCACAGATACGCAGTATTTT.

The chain employs TRBV6-5 and TRBJ1-3, with TRBD1 matching 7 bases. The V segment lost 5 bases and the J segment 0 bases; nucleotides outside the gene matches: 4. This CDR3 contains 15 residues. CDR1 and CDR2 (germline): MNHEY, SVGAGI. The CDR3 protein is CASSLGQNSGNTIYF. CDR3 DNA sequence: TGTGCCAGCAGTCTGGGACAGAACTCTGGAAACACCATATATTTT.

This clone was seen a few times. The V gene is TRBV6-1, the J gene TRBJ2-1; 9 bases are shared with TRBD2. From germline, CDR1 is MNHNS and CDR2 SASEGT. The CDR3 covers 14 residues. Losses at the gene ends were 2 bases for V and 8 bases for J; bases not matched to a gene: 4. As DNA, the CDR3 is TGTGCCAGCAGTGAACTGGGCGGGGGGGATGAGCAGTTCTTC. The encoded protein is CASSELGGGDEQFF.

The chain combines TRBV6-5 with TRBJ2-1; tentatively, D is TRBD1 (5 bases). Germline V gene lookup returns CDR1 MNHEY and CDR2 SVGAGI. The CDR3 has 13 residues. Trimming stripped 4 bases from V and 4 bases from J, with 8 bases between. CDR3 amino acids: CASSSGLYNEQFF. CDR3 DNA: TGTGCCAGCAGTTCAGGGCTTTACAATGAGCAGTTCTTC.

As for this clone: Distinct nucleotide sequences in the sample also encode this CDR3. The chain uses TRBV27 and TRBJ2-5, with TRBD1 identical over 11 bases. The germline V gene has CDR1 MNHEY and CDR2 SMNVEV (reference sequence). This CDR3 contains 15 residues. V lost 6 bases, J lost 4 bases, and 7 bases stayed unmatched. The CDR3 DNA follows: TGTGCCAGCAGCTCCGGGACAGGGGGACGAGAGACCCAGTACTTC. It is translated as CASSSGTGGRETQYF.

The CDR3 DNA reads TGTGCCAGCAGGGTTCAGGGGGAGACCTATGGCTACACCTTC. Amino acids: CASRVQGETYGYTF. The gene calls are TRBV5-4 and TRBJ1-2, with TRBD1 identical over 7 bases. J lost 4 bases, V lost 5 bases, and 8 bases had no gene match. The V gene's germline CDR1 is SGHNT and CDR2 YYREEE (reference sequence). CDR3 length: 14 amino acids.

The V and J genes are TRBV7-9 and TRBJ1-1; unclear D gene. The CDR3 is 14 residues long. V shed 8 bases and J shed 4 bases, with 17 bases lying between them. Germline CDR1 is SEHNR and CDR2 is FQNEAQ (reference sequence). The CDR3 DNA reads TGTGCCAGCTTCTCCCTAGAGGGTGTCACTGAAGCTTTCTTT. Residues: CASFSLEGVTEAFF.

This clone was counted ten times or more. This chain links TRBV4-1 with TRBJ2-2; 10 nucleotides match TRBD1. In germline, CDR1 is MGHRA, CDR2 YSYEKL. The CDR3 loop spans 16 amino acids. V shed 1 base, J shed 6 bases, and the junction held 5 bases outside the gene matches. The CDR3 sequence is CASSQGTGGSAGELFF. CDR3 bases: TGCGCCAGCAGCCAAGGGACAGGGGGGTCTGCCGGGGAGCTGTTTTTT.

The chain uses TRBV29-1 and TRBJ2-7; the match to TRBD1 covers 9 bases. Losses at the gene ends were 2 bases for V and 9 bases for J; bases not matched to a gene: 5. CDR3 length: 12 amino acids. The V gene's germline CDR1 is SQVTM and CDR2 ANQGSEA. The DNA of the CDR3 is TGCAGCGTTGAACAGACAGGGGGTGGGCAGTACTTC. It encodes CSVEQTGGGQYF.

This clone was picked up one time. The gene calls are TRBV5-5 and TRBJ1-2, with 8 bases aligning to TRBD1. The trim removed 4 bases at V and 8 bases at J, leaving 16 bases unmatched. CDR3 size: 16 residues. Germline CDR1 reads SGHKS; CDR2 reads YYEKEE (reference sequence). The CDR3 region has the DNA TGTGCCAGCAGCCCCCCCGTCCGGACAGGGAGTAGGGGCTACACCTTC. The encoded protein is CASSPPVRTGSRGYTF.

CDR3 region: CASSVGQNNYGYTF. The CDR3 nucleotides read TGTGCCAGCAGCGTGGGACAGAATAACTATGGCTACACCTTC. The chain couples TRBV7-9 to TRBJ1-2, with TRBD1 matching over 7 bases. The germline V gene has CDR1 SEHNR and CDR2 FQNEAQ (reference sequence). The CDR3 totals 14 residues. The J segment lost 1 base and the V segment lost 5 bases, leaving 4 bases of the junction unmatched.

The chain uses TRBV2 and TRBJ1-6; no firm D call. This CDR3 region has 12 residues. Germline V gene data show CDR1 as SNHLY and CDR2 as FYNNEI. Trimming took off 7 bases at V and 7 bases at J, with 8 bases between the two ends. CDR3 nucleotides: TGTGCCAGCACTGTTCCGAATTCACCCCTCCACTTT. It specifies CASTVPNSPLHF.

The chain joins TRBV28 to TRBJ1-6; tentatively, D is TRBD1 (6 bases). The CDR3 has 13 amino acids. With 4 bases removed from V and 10 bases from J, the gap between germline ends came to 11 bases. Looked up from germline, CDR1 is MDHEN and CDR2 is SYDVKM. CDR3 coding DNA: TGTGCCAGCAGTTACAGGGATTCGTCACCCCTCCACTTT. The encoded protein is CASSYRDSSPLHF. Based on the CDR3 plus reference TRBV28 and TRBJ1-6, the full variable domain is DVKVTQSSRYLVKRTGEKVFLECVQDMDHENMFWYRQDPGLGLRLIYFSYDVKMKEKGDIPEGYSVSREKKERFSLILESASTNQTSMYLCASSYRDSSPLHFGNGTRLTVT.

The chain recombines TRBV27 with TRBJ2-7; 10 nucleotides agree with TRBD2. Unmatched junction bases numbered 4, after V lost 5 bases and J lost 3 bases. The CDR3 loop spans 14 amino acids. The germline V gene encodes CDR1 MNHEY and CDR2 SMNVEV (reference sequence). Here the CDR3 reads CASSTLAGDYEQYF. In nucleotides, the CDR3 is TGTGCCAGCAGTACTCTAGCGGGGGACTACGAGCAGTACTTC.

The chain uses TRBV5-1 and TRBJ2-2; TRBD1 agrees at 12 bases. Germline lookup yields CDR1 SGHRS and CDR2 YFSETQ. V was clipped by 4 bases and J by 2 bases; unmatched bases: 18. The CDR3 has 21 amino acids. The CDR3 nucleotides read TGCGCCAGCAGCATCACCGGGACAGGGGGCGTTTGGGCTAGAAACACCGGGGAGCTGTTTTTT. It specifies CASSITGTGGVWARNTGELFF. The variable domain in full, with the rest retrieved from reference TRBV5-1 and TRBJ2-2, is KAGVTQTPRYLIKTRGQQVTLSCSPISGHRSVSWYQQTPGQGLQFLFEYFSETQRNKGNFPGRFSGRQFSNSRSEMNVSTLELGDSALYLCASSITGTGGVWARNTGELFFGEGSRLTVL.

The chain carries TRBV5-4 and TRBJ2-1; D is perhaps TRBD2 (5 bases). Germline CDR1 SGHNT, CDR2 YYREEE (reference sequence). V lost 4 bases, J lost 5 bases, and 10 bases lay in between. The CDR3 has 13 residues. This CDR3 reads CASSRDQHNEQFF. The CDR3 nucleotides are TGTGCCAGCAGCCGGGATCAACACAATGAGCAGTTCTTC.

This clone was detected ten times or more. Germline is not matched at one junction end, which may reflect a read error. The V gene is TRBV4-1, the J gene TRBJ1-5; D is ambiguous. The germline gives CDR1 MGHRA, CDR2 YSYEKL. This CDR3 has 13 amino acids. Here the CDR3 DNA reads TGCGCCAGCAGCCAAGATCGAGGAGCAGTACCTAATTTT. This codes for CASSQDRGAVPNF.